This TCR beta chain was found in a study of cytomegalovirus exposure and HLA in healthy donors. On this clone: As yet, its antigen is unknown.

Findings and caveats of the study: In terms of immune exposure information, only CMV serostatus was available. An analysis done earlier found most TCR beta V segments productive about 87% or about 30% of the time. Among TCR sequences, most were rare, though some public TCRs appeared in many donors.

The study ran its PCR with 60 Vbeta and 13 Jbeta primers. Authors' analysis steps: The count from a later analysis was some 76 million unique TCR beta chains, some 11 million of them shared. TCRdb keeps only in-frame clones here, not all; method: immunoSEQ multiplex PCR. V and J calls and clone size come straight from that table; D and trimming were deduced from the DNA. The sample contains approximately 100,000 clones, roughly 85% of which appear only once. This TCR came from a woman aged 40 to 50 in good health and CMV-seronegative. The sample taken for sequencing was PBMCs.

CDR3 in DNA: TGCGCCAGCAGCCAAGATAGGGCGGGGTTCTACGAGCAGTACTTC. Its translation is CASSQDRAGFYEQYF. This chain links TRBV4-3 with TRBJ2-5, with D maybe TRBD2 (6 bases). TRBJ2-7 explains the end of the DNA better; the J call may be wrong. The CDR3 runs to 15 residues. Germline CDR1 and CDR2: LGHNA and YSLEER.